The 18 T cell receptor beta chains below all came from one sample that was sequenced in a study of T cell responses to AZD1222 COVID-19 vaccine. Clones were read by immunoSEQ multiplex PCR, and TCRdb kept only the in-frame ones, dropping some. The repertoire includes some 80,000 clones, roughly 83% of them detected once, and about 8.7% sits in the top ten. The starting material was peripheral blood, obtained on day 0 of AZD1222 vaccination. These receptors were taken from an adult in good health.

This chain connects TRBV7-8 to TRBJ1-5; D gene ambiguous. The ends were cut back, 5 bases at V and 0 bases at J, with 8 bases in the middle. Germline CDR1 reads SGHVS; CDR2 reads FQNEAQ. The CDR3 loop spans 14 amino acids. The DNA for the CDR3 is TGTGCCAGCAGCCGAGGGAATAGCAATCAGCCCCAGCATTTT. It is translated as CASSRGNSNQPQHF.

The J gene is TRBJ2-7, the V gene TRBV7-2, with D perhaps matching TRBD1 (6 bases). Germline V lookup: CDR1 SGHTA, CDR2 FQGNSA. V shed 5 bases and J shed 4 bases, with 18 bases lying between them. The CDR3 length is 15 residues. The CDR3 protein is CASSLSRDILYEQYF. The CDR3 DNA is TGTGCCAGCAGCCTGAGTCGGGACATTCTTTACGAGCAGTACTTC.

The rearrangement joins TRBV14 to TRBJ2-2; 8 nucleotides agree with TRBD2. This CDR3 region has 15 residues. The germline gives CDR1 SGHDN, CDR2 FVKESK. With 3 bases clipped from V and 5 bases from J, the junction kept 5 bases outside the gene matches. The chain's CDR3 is CASSHGLARTGELFF. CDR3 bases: TGTGCCAGCAGCCACGGACTAGCAAGGACCGGGGAGCTGTTTTTT.

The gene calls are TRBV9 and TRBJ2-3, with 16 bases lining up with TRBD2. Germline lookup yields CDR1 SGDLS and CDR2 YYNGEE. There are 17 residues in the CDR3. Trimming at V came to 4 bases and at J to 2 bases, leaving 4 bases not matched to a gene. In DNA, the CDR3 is TGTGCCAGCAGCCCCGGGACTAGCGGGAGGGCCACAGATACGCAGTATTTT. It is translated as CASSPGTSGRATDTQYF.

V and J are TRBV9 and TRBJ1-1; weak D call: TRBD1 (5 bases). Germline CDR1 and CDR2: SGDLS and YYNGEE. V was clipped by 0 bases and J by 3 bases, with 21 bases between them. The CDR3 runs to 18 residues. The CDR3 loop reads CASSVAPGIRQGDTEAFF. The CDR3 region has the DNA TGTGCCAGCAGCGTAGCGCCGGGGATTCGGCAGGGTGACACTGAAGCTTTCTTT.

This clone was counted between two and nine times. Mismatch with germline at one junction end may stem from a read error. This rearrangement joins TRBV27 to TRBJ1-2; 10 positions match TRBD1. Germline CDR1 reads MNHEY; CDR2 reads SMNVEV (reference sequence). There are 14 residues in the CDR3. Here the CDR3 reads CASSVSGTGAGYTF. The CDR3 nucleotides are TGTGCCAGCAGTGTATCCGGGACAGGGGCTGGCTACACCTTC.

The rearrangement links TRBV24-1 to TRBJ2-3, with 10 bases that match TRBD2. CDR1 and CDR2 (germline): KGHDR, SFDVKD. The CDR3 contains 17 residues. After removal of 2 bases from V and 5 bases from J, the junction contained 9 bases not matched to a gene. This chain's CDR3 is CATSDSFLAGVGDTQYF. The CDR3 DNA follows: TGTGCCACCAGTGATTCCTTCCTAGCGGGAGTGGGAGATACGCAGTATTTT.

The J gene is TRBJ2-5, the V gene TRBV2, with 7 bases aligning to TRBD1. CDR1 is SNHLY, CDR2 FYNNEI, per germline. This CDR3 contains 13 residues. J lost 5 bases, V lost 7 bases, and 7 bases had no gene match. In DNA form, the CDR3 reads TGTGCCAGCACCACGACAGGGTCGGAGACCCAGTACTTC. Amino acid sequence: CASTTTGSETQYF.

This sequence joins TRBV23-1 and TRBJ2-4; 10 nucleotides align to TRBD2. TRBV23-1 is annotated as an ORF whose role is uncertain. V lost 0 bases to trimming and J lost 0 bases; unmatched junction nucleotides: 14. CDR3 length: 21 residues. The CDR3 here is CASSQSGSSGRALVAKNIQYF. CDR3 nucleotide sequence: TGCGCCAGCAGTCAATCAGGGTCGAGCGGGAGGGCACTCGTAGCCAAAAACATTCAGTACTTC.

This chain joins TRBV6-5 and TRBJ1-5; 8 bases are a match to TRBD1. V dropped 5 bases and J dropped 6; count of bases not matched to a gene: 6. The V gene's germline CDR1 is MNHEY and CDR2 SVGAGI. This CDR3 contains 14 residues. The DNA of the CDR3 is TGTGCCAGCAGTCCAGGGGGCTGGTCTCAGCCCCAGCATTTT. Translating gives CASSPGGWSQPQHF.

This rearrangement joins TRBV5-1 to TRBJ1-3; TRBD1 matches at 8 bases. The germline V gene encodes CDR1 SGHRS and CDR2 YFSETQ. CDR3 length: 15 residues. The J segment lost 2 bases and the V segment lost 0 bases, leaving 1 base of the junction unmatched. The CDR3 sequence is CASSLDRGTGNTIYF. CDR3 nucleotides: TGCGCCAGCAGCTTGGACAGGGGGACTGGAAACACCATATATTTT. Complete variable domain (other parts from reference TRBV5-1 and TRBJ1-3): KAGVTQTPRYLIKTRGQQVTLSCSPISGHRSVSWYQQTPGQGLQFLFEYFSETQRNKGNFPGRFSGRQFSNSRSEMNVSTLELGDSALYLCASSLDRGTGNTIYFGEGSWLTVV.

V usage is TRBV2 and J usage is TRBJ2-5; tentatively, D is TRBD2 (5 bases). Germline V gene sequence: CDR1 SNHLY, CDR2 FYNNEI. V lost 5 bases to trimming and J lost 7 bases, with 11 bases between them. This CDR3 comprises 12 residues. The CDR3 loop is CASSRDRGTQYF. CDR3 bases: TGTGCCAGCAGTAGAGACCGGGGGACCCAGTACTTC.

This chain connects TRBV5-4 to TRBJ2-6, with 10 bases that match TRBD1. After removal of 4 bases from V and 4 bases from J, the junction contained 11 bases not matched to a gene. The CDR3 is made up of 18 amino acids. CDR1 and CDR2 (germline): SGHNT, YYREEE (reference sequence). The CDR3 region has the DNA TGTGCCAGCAGCGACCCCCGGGACAGGGGATCCGGGGCCAACGTCCTGACTTTC. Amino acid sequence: CASSDPRDRGSGANVLTF.

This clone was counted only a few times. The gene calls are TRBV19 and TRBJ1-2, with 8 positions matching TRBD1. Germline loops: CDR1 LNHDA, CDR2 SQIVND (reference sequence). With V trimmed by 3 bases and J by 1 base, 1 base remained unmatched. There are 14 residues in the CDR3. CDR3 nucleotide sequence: TGTGCCAGTAGTATCAGGGGGCGTAACTATGGCTACACCTTC. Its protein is CASSIRGRNYGYTF.

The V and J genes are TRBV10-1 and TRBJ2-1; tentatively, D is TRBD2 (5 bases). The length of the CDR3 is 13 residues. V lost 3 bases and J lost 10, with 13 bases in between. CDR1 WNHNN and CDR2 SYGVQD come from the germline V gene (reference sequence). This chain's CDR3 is CASSDLISGEQFF. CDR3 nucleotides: TGCGCCAGCAGTGATCTAATATCGGGGGAGCAGTTCTTC.

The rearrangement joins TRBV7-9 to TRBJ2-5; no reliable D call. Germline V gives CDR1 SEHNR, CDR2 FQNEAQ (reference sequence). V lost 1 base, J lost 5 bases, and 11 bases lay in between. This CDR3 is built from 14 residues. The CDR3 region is CASSLEMVGETQYF. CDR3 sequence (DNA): TGTGCCAGCAGCTTAGAAATGGTTGGGGAGACCCAGTACTTC.

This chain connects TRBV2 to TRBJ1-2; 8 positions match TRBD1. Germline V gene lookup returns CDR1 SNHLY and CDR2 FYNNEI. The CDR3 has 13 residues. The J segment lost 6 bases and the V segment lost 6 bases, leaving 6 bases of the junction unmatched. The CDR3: CASSEDRADGYTF. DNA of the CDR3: TGTGCCAGCAGCGAGGACAGGGCAGATGGCTACACCTTC.

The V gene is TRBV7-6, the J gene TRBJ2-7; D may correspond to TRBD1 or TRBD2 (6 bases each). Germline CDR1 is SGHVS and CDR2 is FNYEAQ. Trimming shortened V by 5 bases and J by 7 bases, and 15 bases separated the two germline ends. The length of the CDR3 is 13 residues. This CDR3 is CASSLKQGGEQYF. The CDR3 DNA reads TGTGCCAGCAGCCTAAAACAGGGAGGAGAGCAGTACTTC.